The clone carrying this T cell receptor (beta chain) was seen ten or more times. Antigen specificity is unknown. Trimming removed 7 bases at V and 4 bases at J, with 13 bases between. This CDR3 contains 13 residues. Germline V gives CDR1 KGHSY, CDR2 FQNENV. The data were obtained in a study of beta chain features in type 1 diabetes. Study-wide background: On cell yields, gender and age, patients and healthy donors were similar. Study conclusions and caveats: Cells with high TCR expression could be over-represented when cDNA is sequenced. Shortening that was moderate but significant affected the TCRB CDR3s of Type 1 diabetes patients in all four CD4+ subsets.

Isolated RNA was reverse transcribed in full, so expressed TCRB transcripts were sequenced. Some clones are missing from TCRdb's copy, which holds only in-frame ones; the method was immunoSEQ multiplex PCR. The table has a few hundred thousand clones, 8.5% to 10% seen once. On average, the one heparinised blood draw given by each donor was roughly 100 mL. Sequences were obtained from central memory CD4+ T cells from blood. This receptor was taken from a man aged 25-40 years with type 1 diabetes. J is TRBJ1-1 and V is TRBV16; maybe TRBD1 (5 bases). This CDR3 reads CASNPDGGTEAFF. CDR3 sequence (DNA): TGTGCCAGCAACCCCGATGGGGGCACTGAAGCTTTCTTT.